This T cell receptor (beta chain) was identified during a study of blood T cell repertoires in COVID-19. In germline, CDR1 is SGHRS, CDR2 YFSETQ. Trimming cost V 4 bases and J 10 bases; bases outside gene matches: 16. CDR3 length: 17 residues. Profiling relied on immunoSEQ multiplex PCR, and the TCRdb table lists in-frame clones only, not all of them. Among about 180,000 clones, 70% to 85% were seen once, and the ten largest hold 17%. The chain joins TRBV5-1 to TRBJ2-1; the match to TRBD1 covers 11 bases. The sample was PBMCs or T cells enriched from blood (not recorded which). This TCR derives from a woman in her forties or fifties who had recovered from COVID-19. The CDR3 spells CASSVFPGTGGGGEQFF. The CDR3 coding sequence is TGCGCCAGCAGCGTCTTTCCCGGGACAGGGGGAGGGGGAGAGCAGTTCTTC.